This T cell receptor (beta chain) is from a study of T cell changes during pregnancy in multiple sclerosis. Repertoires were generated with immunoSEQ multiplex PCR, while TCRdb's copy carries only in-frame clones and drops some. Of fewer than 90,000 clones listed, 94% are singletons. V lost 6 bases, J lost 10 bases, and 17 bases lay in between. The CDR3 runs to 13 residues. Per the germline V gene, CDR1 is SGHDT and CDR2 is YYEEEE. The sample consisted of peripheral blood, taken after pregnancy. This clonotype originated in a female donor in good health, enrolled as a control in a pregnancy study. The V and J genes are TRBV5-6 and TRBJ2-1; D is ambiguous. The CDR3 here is CASTLAPFLEQFF. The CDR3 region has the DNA TGTGCCAGCACCCTGGCCCCCTTCTTGGAGCAGTTCTTC.